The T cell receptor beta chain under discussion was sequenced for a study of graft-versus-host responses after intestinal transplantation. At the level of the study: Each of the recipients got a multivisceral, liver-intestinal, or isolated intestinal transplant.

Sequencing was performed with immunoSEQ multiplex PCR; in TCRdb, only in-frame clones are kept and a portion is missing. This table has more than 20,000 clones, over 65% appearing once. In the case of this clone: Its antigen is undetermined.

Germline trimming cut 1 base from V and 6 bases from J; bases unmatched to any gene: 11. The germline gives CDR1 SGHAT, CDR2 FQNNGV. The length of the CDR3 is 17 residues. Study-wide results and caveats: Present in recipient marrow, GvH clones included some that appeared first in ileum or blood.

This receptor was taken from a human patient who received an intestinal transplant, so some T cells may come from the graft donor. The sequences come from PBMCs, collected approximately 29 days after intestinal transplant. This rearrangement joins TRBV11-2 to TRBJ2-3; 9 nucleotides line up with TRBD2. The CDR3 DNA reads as TGTGCCAGCAGCTTAGGAGCCGGGACTAGCATGTGGGATACGCAGTATTTT. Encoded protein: CASSLGAGTSMWDTQYF.